This T cell receptor beta chain is from a study of cytomegalovirus exposure and HLA in healthy donors. Study-level results: Published work reported that the classifier diagnosed cytomegalovirus status with high specificity and sensitivity. According to the study, around 160 TCR beta chains were cytomegalovirus-associated.

Notes on this clone: Its specificity is unknown.

Vbeta (60) and Jbeta (13) primers were used in the PCR. Assay: immunoSEQ multiplex PCR; the TCRdb copy retains only in-frame clones and omits some. The table lists under 200,000 clones, 70% to 90% of them singletons. This CDR3 is 14 amino acids long. CDR1 and CDR2 (germline): SGHNT, YENEEA. Trimming pared 11 bases from V and 0 bases from J, leaving 14 bases between. Sequencing was performed on PBMCs. The sequence came from a woman in her thirties in good health and CMV-seronegative. This rearrangement joins TRBV11-3 to TRBJ2-1, with D unclear. CDR3 in DNA: TGTGCCCGACTCCGTAATGGCTCCTACAATGAGCAGTTCTTC. Amino acid sequence: CARLRNGSYNEQFF. The variable domain in full, completed from reference TRBV11-3 and TRBJ2-1, reads EAGVVQSPRYKIIEKKQPVAFWCNPISGHNTLYWYLQNLGQGPELLIRYENEEAVDDSQLPKDRFSAERLKGVDSTLKIQPAELGDSAVYLCARLRNGSYNEQFFGPGTRLTVL.